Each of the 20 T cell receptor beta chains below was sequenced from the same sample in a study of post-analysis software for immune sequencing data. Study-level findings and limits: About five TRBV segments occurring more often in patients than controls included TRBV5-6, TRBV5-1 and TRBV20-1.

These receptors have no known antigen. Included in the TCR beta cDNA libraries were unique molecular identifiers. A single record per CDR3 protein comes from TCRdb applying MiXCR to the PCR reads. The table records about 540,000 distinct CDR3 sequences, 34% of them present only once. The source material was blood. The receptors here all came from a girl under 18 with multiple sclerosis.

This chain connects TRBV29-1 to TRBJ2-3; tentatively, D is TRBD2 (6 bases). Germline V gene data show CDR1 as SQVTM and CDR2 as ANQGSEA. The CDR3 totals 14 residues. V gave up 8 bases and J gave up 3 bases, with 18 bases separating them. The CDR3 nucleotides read TGCAGCATAGGGACTCCCCTGCGGACAGATACGCAGTATTTT. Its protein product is CSIGTPLRTDTQYF.

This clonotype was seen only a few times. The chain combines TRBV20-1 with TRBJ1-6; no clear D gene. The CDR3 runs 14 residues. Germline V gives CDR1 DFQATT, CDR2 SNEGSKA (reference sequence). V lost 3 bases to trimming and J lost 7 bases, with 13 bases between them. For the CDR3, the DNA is TGCAGTGCTAGTGGCACATCCCAGAATTCACCCCTCCACTTT. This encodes CSASGTSQNSPLHF.

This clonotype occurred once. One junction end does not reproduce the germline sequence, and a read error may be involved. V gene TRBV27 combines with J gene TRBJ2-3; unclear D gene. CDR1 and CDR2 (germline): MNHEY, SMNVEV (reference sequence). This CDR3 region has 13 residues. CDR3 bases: TGTGCCTGCAGTTGGGCCTGCACAGATACGCAGTATTTT. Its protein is CACSWACTDTQYF.

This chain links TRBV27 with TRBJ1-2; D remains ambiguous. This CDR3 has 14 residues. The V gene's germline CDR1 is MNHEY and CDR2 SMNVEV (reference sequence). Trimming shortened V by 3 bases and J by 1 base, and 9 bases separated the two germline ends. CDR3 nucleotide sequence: TGTGCCAGCAGTTTTGCTGGGTTTAACTATGGCTACACCTTC. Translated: CASSFAGFNYGYTF.

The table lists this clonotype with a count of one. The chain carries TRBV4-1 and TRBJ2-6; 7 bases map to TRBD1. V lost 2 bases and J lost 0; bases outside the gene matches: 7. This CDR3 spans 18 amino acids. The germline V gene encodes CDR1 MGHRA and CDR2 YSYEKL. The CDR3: CASSQWTGILSGANVLTF. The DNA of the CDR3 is TGCGCCAGCAGCCAATGGACAGGCATACTCTCTGGGGCCAACGTCCTGACTTTC.

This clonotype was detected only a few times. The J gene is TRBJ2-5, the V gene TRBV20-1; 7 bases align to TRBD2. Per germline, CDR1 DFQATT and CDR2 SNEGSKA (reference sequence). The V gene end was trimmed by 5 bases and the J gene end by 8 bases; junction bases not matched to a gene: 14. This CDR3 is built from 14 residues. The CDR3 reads CSAAVVVGGETQYF. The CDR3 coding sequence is TGCAGTGCTGCAGTGGTTGTGGGAGGGGAAACCCAGTACTTC.

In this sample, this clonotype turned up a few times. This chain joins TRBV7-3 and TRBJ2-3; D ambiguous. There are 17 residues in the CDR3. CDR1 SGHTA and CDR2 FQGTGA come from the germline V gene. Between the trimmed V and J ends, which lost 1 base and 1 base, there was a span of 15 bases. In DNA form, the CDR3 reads TGTGCCAGCAGCTTAAGTCTCGGCGGAGTACGCACAGATACGCAGTATTTT. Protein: CASSLSLGGVRTDTQYF.

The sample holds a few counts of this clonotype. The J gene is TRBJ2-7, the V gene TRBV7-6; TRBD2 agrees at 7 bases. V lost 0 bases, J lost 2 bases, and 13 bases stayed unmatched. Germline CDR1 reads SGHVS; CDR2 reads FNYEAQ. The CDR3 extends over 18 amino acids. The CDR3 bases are TGTGCCAGCAGCTTAGCGAGTCCCCTGACTAGCAGTCCCTACGAGCAGTACTTC. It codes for CASSLASPLTSSPYEQYF.

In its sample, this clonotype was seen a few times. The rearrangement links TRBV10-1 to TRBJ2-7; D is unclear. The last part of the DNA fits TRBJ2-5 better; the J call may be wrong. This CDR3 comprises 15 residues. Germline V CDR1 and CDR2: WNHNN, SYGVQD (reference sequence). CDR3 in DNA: TGCGCCAGCAGTGAGAATGACGCCGGGCGGGAGACCCAGTACTTC. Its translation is CASSENDAGRETQYF.

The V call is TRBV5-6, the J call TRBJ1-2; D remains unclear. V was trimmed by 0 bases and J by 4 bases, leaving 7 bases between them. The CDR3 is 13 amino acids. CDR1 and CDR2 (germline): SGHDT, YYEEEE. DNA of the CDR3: TGTGCCAGCAGCTTGGGGATTCCCTATGGCTACACCTTC. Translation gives CASSLGIPYGYTF.

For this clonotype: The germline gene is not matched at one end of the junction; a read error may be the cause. CDR3 sequence: CSARIAGQGGFTDAQYF. The CDR3 DNA reads TGCAGTGCTAGAATTGCCGGACAGGGGGGATTCACAGATGCGCAGTATTTT. The rearrangement links TRBV20-1 to TRBJ2-3; 10 nucleotides agree with TRBD1. This CDR3 spans 17 amino acids. CDR1 and CDR2 (germline): DFQATT, SNEGSKA (reference sequence).

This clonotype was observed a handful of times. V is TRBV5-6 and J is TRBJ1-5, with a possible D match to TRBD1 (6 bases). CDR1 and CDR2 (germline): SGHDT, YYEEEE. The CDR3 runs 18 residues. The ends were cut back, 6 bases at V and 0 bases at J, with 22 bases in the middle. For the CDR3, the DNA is TGTGCCAGCAAACCCCTCGCCTCGACAGGATATAGCAATCAGCCCCAGCATTTT. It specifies CASKPLASTGYSNQPQHF.

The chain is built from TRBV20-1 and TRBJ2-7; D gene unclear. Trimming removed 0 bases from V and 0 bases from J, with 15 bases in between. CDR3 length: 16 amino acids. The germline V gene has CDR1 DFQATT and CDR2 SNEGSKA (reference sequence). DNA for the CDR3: TGCAGTGCTAGAGATCCGTGGGCAGGAGTCTCCTACGAGCAGTACTTC. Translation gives CSARDPWAGVSYEQYF.

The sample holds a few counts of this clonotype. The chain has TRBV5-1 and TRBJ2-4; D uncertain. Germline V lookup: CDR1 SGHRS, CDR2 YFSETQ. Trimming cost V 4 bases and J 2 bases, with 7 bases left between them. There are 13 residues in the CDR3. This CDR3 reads CASSRASKNIQYF. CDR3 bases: TGCGCCAGCAGCCGAGCTTCCAAAAACATTCAGTACTTC. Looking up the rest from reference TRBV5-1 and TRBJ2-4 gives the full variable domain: KAGVTQTPRYLIKTRGQQVTLSCSPISGHRSVSWYQQTPGQGLQFLFEYFSETQRNKGNFPGRFSGRQFSNSRSEMNVSTLELGDSALYLCASSRASKNIQYFGAGTRLSVL.

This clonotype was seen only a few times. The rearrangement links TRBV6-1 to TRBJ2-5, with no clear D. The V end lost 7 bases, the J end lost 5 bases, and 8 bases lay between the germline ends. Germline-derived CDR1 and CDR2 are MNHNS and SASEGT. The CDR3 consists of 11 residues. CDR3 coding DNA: TGTGCCAGCACCCTGACCGAGACCCAGTACTTC. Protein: CASTLTETQYF.

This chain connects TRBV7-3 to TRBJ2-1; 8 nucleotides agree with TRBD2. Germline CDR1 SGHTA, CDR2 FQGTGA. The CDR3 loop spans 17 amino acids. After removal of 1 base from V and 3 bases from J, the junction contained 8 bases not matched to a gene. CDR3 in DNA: TGTGCCAGCAGCTTAAGTGGGGGGACTAGAGTCTACAATGAGCAGTTCTTC. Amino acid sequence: CASSLSGGTRVYNEQFF.

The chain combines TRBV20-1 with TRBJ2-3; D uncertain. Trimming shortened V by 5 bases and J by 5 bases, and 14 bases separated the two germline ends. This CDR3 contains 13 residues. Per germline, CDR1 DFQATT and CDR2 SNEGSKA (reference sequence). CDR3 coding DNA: TGCAGTGCTCCATCCCGGATCGGAGATACGCAGTATTTT. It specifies CSAPSRIGDTQYF.

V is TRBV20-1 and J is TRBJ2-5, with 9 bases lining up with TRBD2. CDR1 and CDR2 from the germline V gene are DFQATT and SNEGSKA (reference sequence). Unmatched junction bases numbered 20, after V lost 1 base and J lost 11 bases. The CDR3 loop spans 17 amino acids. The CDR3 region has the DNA TGCAGTGCTAGAGGCTTTTTAGGTAGCGGGGGTAGCTATGAGCAGTACTTC. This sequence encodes CSARGFLGSGGSYEQYF.

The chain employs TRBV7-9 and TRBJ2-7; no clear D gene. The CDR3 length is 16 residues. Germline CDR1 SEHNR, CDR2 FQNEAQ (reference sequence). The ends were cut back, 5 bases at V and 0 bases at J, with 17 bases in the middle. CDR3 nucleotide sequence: TGTGCCAGCAGCCCTCCGTCGTGGAGAGACTCCTACGAGCAGTACTTC. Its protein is CASSPPSWRDSYEQYF.

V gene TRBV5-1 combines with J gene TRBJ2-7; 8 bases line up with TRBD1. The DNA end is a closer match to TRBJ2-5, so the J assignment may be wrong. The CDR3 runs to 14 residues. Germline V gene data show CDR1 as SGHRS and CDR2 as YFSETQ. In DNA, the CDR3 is TGCGCCAGCAGCCAGACAGGGGCCCGAGAGACCCAGTACTTC. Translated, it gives CASSQTGARETQYF.